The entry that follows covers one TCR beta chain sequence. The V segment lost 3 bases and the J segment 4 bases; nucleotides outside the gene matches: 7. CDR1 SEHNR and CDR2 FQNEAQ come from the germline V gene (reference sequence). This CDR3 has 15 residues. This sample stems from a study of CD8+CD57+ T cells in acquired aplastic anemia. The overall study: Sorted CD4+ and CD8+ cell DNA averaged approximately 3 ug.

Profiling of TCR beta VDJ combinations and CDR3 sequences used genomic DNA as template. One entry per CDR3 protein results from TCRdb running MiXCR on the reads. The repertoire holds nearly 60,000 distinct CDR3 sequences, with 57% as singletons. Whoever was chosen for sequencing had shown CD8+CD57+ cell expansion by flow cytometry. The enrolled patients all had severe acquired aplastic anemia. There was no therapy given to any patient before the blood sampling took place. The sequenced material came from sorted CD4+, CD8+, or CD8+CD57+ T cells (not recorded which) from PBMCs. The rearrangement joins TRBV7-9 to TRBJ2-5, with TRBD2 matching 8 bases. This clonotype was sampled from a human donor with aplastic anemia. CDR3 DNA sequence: TGTGCCAGCAGCTTTGGAGCGGGGGCGGGAGAGACCCAGTACTTC. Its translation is CASSFGAGAGETQYF. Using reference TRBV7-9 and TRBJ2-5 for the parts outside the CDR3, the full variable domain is DTGVSQNPRHKITKRGQNVTFRCDPISEHNRLYWYRQTLGQGPEFLTYFQNEAQLEKSRLLSDRFSAERPKGSFSTLEIQRTEQGDSAMYLCASSFGAGAGETQYFGPGTRLLVL.